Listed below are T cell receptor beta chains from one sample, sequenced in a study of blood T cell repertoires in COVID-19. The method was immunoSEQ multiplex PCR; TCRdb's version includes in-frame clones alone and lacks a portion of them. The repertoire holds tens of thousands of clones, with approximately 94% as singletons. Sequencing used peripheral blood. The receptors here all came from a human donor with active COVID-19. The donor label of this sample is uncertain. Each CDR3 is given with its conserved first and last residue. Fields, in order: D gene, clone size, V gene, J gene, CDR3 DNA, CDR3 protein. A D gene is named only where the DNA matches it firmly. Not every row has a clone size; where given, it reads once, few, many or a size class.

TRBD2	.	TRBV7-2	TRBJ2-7	TGTGCCAGCAGCACGACTAGCGGGAGTTCCTACGAGCAGTACTTC	CASSTTSGSSYEQYF
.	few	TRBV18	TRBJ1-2	TGTGCCAGCTCACCACCCGGGGAGGATGGCTACACCTTC	CASSPPGEDGYTF
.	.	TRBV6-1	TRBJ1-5	TGTGCCAGCAGTGAACTACAGGGTTACCCCAATCAGCCCCAGCATTTT	CASSELQGYPNQPQHF
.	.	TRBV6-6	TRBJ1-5	TGTGCCAGCAGTTACGCCAGGGACTCTTCGCAGCATTTT	CASSYARDSSQHF
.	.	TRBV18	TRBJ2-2	TGTGCCAGCTCCCCTCGTGGGGGCGACACCGGGGAGCTGTTTTTT	CASSPRGGDTGELFF
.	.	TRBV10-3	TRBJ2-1	TGTGCCATCAAGTCCAGCGGTTCCTACAATGAGCAGTTCTTC	CAIKSSGSYNEQFF
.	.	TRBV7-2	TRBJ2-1	TGTGCCAGCAGCTTCAATGTCAATGAGCAGTTCTTC	CASSFNVNEQFF
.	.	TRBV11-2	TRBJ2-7	TGTGCCAGCAGCTTAGATAGGAGCCTCTCCTACGAGCAGTACTTC	CASSLDRSLSYEQYF
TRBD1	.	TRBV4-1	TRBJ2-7	TGCGCCAGCAGCCAAGTAGGGACAGGGGCTATGGAGCAGTACTTC	CASSQVGTGAMEQYF
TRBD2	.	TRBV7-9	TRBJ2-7	TGTGCCAGCAGCCTCCGGAGCGGGGGGGCCAACGAGCAGTACTTC	CASSLRSGGANEQYF
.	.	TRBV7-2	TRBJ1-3	TGTGCCAGCAGCTCGGGGGGGGTTGGAAACACCATATATTTT	CASSSGGVGNTIYF
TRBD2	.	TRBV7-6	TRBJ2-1	TGTGCCAGCAGCTGGGGACTAGCGGCGGACAATGAGCAGTTCTTC	CASSWGLAADNEQFF
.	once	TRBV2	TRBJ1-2	TGTGCCAGCAGTCACTCAGGCGGGGGGCACTATGGCTACACCTTC	CASSHSGGGHYGYTF
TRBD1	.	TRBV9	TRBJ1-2	TGTGCCAGCAGCGCCCAACCGGGACAGGGAAGAGGAATTAACTATGGCTACACCTTC	CASSAQPGQGRGINYGYTF
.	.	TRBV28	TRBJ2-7	TGTGCCAGCATAATGGCGGGCAAATACGAGCAGTACTTC	CASIMAGKYEQYF
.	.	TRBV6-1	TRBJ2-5	TGTGCCAGCAGTGAAGGGAGGGCAGCTGGCGTGTGGGAGACCCAGTACTTC	CASSEGRAAGVWETQYF
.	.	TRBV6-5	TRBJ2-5	TGTGCCAGCAGGTCGACTAGACGGGAGACCCAGTACTTC	CASRSTRRETQYF
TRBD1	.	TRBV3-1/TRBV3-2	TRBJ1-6	TGTGCCAGCAGCCCCAAAGACAGGGGTCAATCACCCCTCCACTTT	CASSPKDRGQSPLHF
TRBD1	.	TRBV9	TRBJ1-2	TGTGCCAGCAGCGCGGGGACAGGCTATGGCTACACCTTC	CASSAGTGYGYTF
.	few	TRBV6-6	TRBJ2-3	TGTGCCAGCAGCCCCGGGACGCTAAGGGGGGATACGCAGTATTTT	CASSPGTLRGDTQYF
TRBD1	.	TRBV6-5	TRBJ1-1	TGTGCCAGCAGCAGACAGGGACTTGAAGCTTTCTTT	CASSRQGLEAFF
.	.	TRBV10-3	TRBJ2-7	TGTGCCATCACTTTCAGGACAGACTACGAGCAGTACTTC	CAITFRTDYEQYF
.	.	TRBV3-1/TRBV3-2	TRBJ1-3	TGTGCCAGCAGCCTCGTATCGGGCTCTGGAAACACCATATATTTT	CASSLVSGSGNTIYF
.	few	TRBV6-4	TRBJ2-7	TGTGCCAGCAGCCGGGACACCGGCTACGAGCAGTACTTC	CASSRDTGYEQYF
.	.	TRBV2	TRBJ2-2	TGTGCCAGCAGTGAAGCTAGGGGTATCACCGGGGAGCTGTTTTTT	CASSEARGITGELFF
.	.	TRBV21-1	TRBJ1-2	TGTGCCAGCAGCAACCGGGGAATCTATGGTGGCTACACCTTC	CASSNRGIYGGYTF
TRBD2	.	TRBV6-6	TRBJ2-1	TGTGCCAGCAGTTTTTCAACTAGCGGGAGAGGTAATGAGCAGTTCTTC	CASSFSTSGRGNEQFF
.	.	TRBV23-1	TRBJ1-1	TGCGCCAGCAGTCAAGACAGGACGAACACTGAAGCTTTCTTT	CASSQDRTNTEAFF